This TCR beta chain was identified during a study of blood T cell repertoires in COVID-19 (dated by TCRdb to 2018 to 2021). Looking at the study overall: Samples covering the acute and convalescent phases of COVID-19 were provided by collaborators in the United States, Italy and Spain. HLA class I and class II types, where available, came from metadata supplied by the sample provider rather than from assay-based typing. The material from the prospective study consisted of cDNA or gDNA derived from T cells, B-cell-depleted T cells, or PBMCs. The samples were drawn from the first 160 participants of the ongoing ImmuneRACE study and from about 1,200 subjects provided by 6 global collaborators. A freely available public database, intended as a resource for researchers studying the immune response to SARS-CoV-2, is where the repertoires were released. The dataset comprised deeply sampled blood TCRbeta repertoires from subjects exposed to, actively infected with, or recovered from COVID-19. Nearly every sample came with metadata listing a de-identified subject ID, COVID-19 status, age in years and sex. Broad study findings and their caveats: The quantity of clinical and demographic metadata differed by source and by participant and was supplied without curation.

The CDR3 spans 15 residues, from the cysteine through the phenylalanine. The kept DNA is CDR3 alone, 45 bases in frame from the first base. V loses 3 bases of germline sequence and J loses 0 bases, and the interval between the two ends is 6 bases. Based on the germline V gene (reference sequence), the CDR1 and CDR2 sequences are MNHEY and SMNVEV. This clone has only a few counts. Its antigen is currently not known. Per-base quality was not reported, and no clone a single base away is much larger than it. At one collaborating source in Seattle, patients were enrolled during active infection and were followed longitudinally through the course of disease. Collaborating institutions collected whole blood in K2EDTA tubes following their own protocols. For TCRbeta analysis, collaborators shipped samples as frozen whole blood, isolated PBMCs, or DNA extracted from either of those sample types. TCRbeta CDR3 regions were amplified from genomic DNA using the immunoSEQ Assay, a bias-controlled multiplex PCR. The original methods were these. The number of nucleated cells in each sample was estimated from the amplification of reference gene primers within the assay. Sequence reads were collapsed and filtered to measure the absolute abundance of every unique TCRbeta CDR3 rearrangement. For each sample, productive Simpson clonality was calculated by taking the square root of Simpson's diversity index across productive rearrangements. TCRdb mirrors the immuneACCESS table, restricted to in-frame sequences. Some clones are absent from its copies; in checked studies, under half trace to an unresolved V gene, and the reason for the others is unknown. V and J calls and clone size follow that table, whereas D and trimming were derived from the DNA. Counted in this sample were under 250,000 clones; over 75% of them appeared once. 11% of the sample comes from the top ten.

The TCR originated in a man in his fifties with COVID-19, enrolled during active disease. Sequencing was carried out using peripheral blood. The chain couples TRBV27 to TRBJ1-6; the D segment cannot be called with confidence. Here is the DNA: TGTGCCAGCAGTTTGACAAACTCCTATAATTCACCCCTCCACTTT. Translated, it reads CASSLTNSYNSPLHF.